This T cell receptor (beta chain) was identified in a study of T cells after yellow fever vaccination. Study-wide points: Reappearance after the booster was observed for most primary-vaccination clones (about 96% CD4, about 85% CD8). Researchers noted that a small share of clonotypes showed up in both CD4 and CD8 compartments.

One entry per CDR3 protein, called by TCRdb with MiXCR from the 5' RACE reads. The sample carries around 50,000 distinct CDR3 sequences, roughly 7.3% recorded once. Germline V gene data show CDR1 as SGHRS and CDR2 as YFSETQ. CDR3 length: 18 residues. The J segment lost 5 bases and the V segment lost 4 bases, leaving 17 bases of the junction unmatched. This clonotype was observed at least ten times. As yet, its antigen is unknown. The chain carries TRBV5-1 and TRBJ2-1, with 8 bases that match TRBD1. The TCR originated in a man younger than 30 who received the YFV17D yellow fever vaccine. This specimen was CD8+ T cells sorted from PBMCs, taken more than 14 days after the first yellow fever vaccination. The DNA of the CDR3 is TGCGCCAGCAGCGGAACCCGGACAGGGTTTAGTTTCCACAATGAGCAGTTCTTC. Its translation: CASSGTRTGFSFHNEQFF. Filled out from reference TRBV5-1 and TRBJ2-1, the complete variable domain reads KAGVTQTPRYLIKTRGQQVTLSCSPISGHRSVSWYQQTPGQGLQFLFEYFSETQRNKGNFPGRFSGRQFSNSRSEMNVSTLELGDSALYLCASSGTRTGFSFHNEQFFGPGTRLTVL.